This T cell receptor beta chain was observed in a study of shared clonotypes between healthy human individuals (dated by TCRdb to the early 2020s). Concerning the study at large: A few men and two women, aged 18 to 49 years, made up the cohort. Per donor, three plates each were used for CD4 naive and CD4 memory, two for CD8 naive, and one for CD8 memory. The study deeply sequenced blood TCR repertoires of about 5 healthy adults to estimate repertoire size and the extent of clonotype sharing between individuals. To increase sequencing depth and limit assay-specific biases, TCR repertoire library preparation and sequencing were carried out by different laboratories using diverse techniques. Leukapheresis yielded between about 0.9 and 8.9 billion PBMCs per donor.

CDR1 and CDR2 were assigned from the germline V gene as MNHEY and SVGAGI. V is shortened by 2 bases, J by 3 bases, and the region joining them spans 11 bases. Inclusive of the bounding cysteine and phenylalanine, the CDR3 is 14 residues long. CDR3 DNA is the only sequence kept; it has 42 bases, read in frame from the first base. Comment on this clone: Its antigen is not yet known. There are no base qualities to consult, and no much larger clone falls within one base. Other DNA sequences from this sample encode an identical CDR3 as well.

The investigation overall reported the following: Higher generation probabilities were observed for clonotypes shared by all four sorted-subset donors than for non-shared clonotypes. Because the study included a small number of donors, the genetic and exposure-history diversity represented was limited. Estimated clonotype richness was generally larger for naive than for memory subsets. Across a few donors, roughly 5% of naive CD4, approximately 3.6% of naive CD8, approximately 2.5% of memory CD4, and about 0.4% of memory CD8 clonotypes were shared. Sampling was limited to blood, and TCR repertoires in tissue likely differ from TCR repertoires in blood. Incomplete sequencing was indicated by rarefaction of sorted-subset datasets, despite the large sequencing depth. Pairwise subsampling indicated that sequencing depth was expected to affect the degree of clonotype sharing among donors.

Using the deep immunoSEQ assay, TCR CDR3 regions were amplified from genomic DNA by multiplex PCR. Extracted genomic DNA from each cell subset was spread evenly across all wells of several immunoSEQ 96-well plates, with each plate serving as a replicate. For sorted subsets, 200 to 250 ng of genomic DNA, equivalent to 25,000 to 30,000 T cell genomes, went into each replicate PCR. Purified libraries were measured with a Qubit 3.0 fluorometer, size-checked on a Bioanalyzer 2100, and measured again with the KAPA Library Quantification kit. A separate single-read 150-cycle Illumina NextSeq 550 flow cell was used to sequence each immunoSEQ 96-well plate. The source study handled its data this way. Because the immunoSEQ output held only junctional sequences and lacked quality scores, the filtering could not match the filtering applied to full-length reads. Sequences were annotated with PyIR, a Python wrapper for IgBLAST v1.9, using IMGT germline references to assign V/J genes and CDR3. Reads were removed for weak V/J assignments (E-value above 1e-6), missing CDR3, stop codons, out-of-frame junctions, or ambiguous translated residues. V3J clonotypes were defined by identical inferred V gene, J gene, and CDR3 amino acid sequence. To compute the percentage overlap between repertoires, the number of shared unique clonotypes was divided by the size of the smaller repertoire. Three approaches were used to assess repertoire richness: RTK rarefaction, the Chao1 estimator, and Recon v2.1 estimates of unobserved clonotypes. OLGA was used to compute generation probabilities for all TCRbeta clonotypes that the gDNA method yielded from four donors. TCRdb retrieved this table from immuneACCESS and kept in-frame rearrangements only. Not all clones are present; in checked studies, unresolved V genes account for under half, and no reason is known for the remainder. The V and J calls and the clone size are those of that table, but D and trimming were determined from the DNA. The sample table lists roughly 300,000 clones, around nine tenths of them with a count of one. The top ten clones comprise about 16% of the sample.

The donors were healthy, HIV-negative adults who had no recently reported acute infections or vaccinations. Every donor was a Caucasian adult residing in Nashville, Tennessee, USA. The CD8 memory samples were a combination of magnetically selected CD45RO+ cells and CCR7-negative CD45RA+ effector memory (TemRA) cells. Blood was obtained by leukapheresis, after which PBMCs were separated by Ficoll-Histopaque density gradient centrifugation and cryopreserved in liquid nitrogen vapor phase. Purity and quantity of every magnetically sorted T cell population were checked by analytical flow cytometry. Genomic DNA was isolated from each sorted fraction and quantified by UV absorbance on a Nanodrop 2000c.

This TCR derives from a man aged 18-30 years in good health. The sample comprised memory CD8+ T cells sorted from blood. Reading the label with the study, this specimen's cell subset or site is: CD45RO+ cells pooled with CCR7-negative TemRA cells. The rearrangement combines TRBV6-5 with TRBJ2-7; TRBD1 is possibly the D segment (8 matching bases). The CDR3: CASSYTGGGYEQYF. Read as DNA, the sequence is TGTGCCAGCAGTTACACAGGGGGGGGCTACGAGCAGTACTTC.